A single sample gave rise to the 21 T cell receptor beta chains below, sequenced in a study of blood T cell repertoires in COVID-19 (dated by TCRdb to 2019 to 2021). Receptor amplification or capture employed the immunoSEQ multiplex PCR assay. As stored in TCRdb, this immuneACCESS dataset retains in-frame rearrangements with V and J assigned. A fraction of the clones does not appear; measured against another copy, unresolved V genes explain less than half of the discrepancy, and the remainder lacks a known reason. The sample profile shows under 55,000 clones; 87% of them were found once. The ten biggest clones cover about 9.1% of the sample. The sequencing input was peripheral blood. These TCRs come from a woman at least 80 years old with active COVID-19.

The chain is built from TRBV5-4 and TRBJ2-2, with D maybe TRBD2 (7 bases). The CDR3 length is 14 residues. Germline values: CDR1 SGHNT, CDR2 YYREEE (reference sequence). Deletions cut 4 bases from V and 5 bases from J, with 12 bases between. The CDR3 spells CASSTGGETGELFF. CDR3 bases: TGTGCCAGCAGCACGGGGGGCGAGACCGGGGAGCTGTTTTTT.

J is TRBJ1-3 and V is TRBV5-6; 7 positions agree with TRBD1. The CDR3 sequence is 15 residues long. Losses at the gene ends were 3 bases for V and 2 bases for J; bases not matched to a gene: 5. From germline, CDR1 is SGHDT and CDR2 YYEEEE. This CDR3 reads CASSSTGTAGNTIYF. The CDR3 bases are TGTGCCAGCAGCTCCACCGGGACAGCTGGAAACACCATATATTTT.

The rearrangement links TRBV2 to TRBJ2-6; weak D call: TRBD2 (6 bases). V was trimmed by 6 bases and J by 0 bases, leaving 12 bases between them. The germline gives CDR1 SNHLY, CDR2 FYNNEI. This CDR3 spans 16 amino acids. The CDR3 sequence: CASRGGRDSGANVLTF. The CDR3 DNA follows: TGTGCCAGCAGGGGGGGACGGGACTCTGGGGCCAACGTCCTGACTTTC.

The V gene is TRBV9, the J gene TRBJ2-1, with 9 bases lining up with TRBD2. With 0 bases clipped from V and 4 bases from J, the junction kept 5 bases outside the gene matches. Germline CDR1 and CDR2: SGDLS and YYNGEE. This CDR3 has 16 residues. The DNA of the CDR3 is TGTGCCAGCAGCGTAGCAGGGCGGGGGGGATACAATGAGCAGTTCTTC. It is translated as CASSVAGRGGYNEQFF. The full variable domain, completed using reference TRBV9 and TRBJ2-1, is DSGVTQTPKHLITATGQRVTLRCSPRSGDLSVYWYQQSLDQGLQFLIQYYNGEERAKGNILERFSAQQFPDLHSELNLSSLELGDSALYFCASSVAGRGGYNEQFFGPGTRLTVL.

This chain joins TRBV27 and TRBJ1-1; no definite D call. V gave up 5 bases and J gave up 1 base, with 11 bases separating them. The germline gives CDR1 MNHEY, CDR2 SMNVEV (reference sequence). This CDR3 comprises 14 residues. The CDR3 DNA reads as TGTGCCAGCAGTCAAACCTCAGGGAACACTGAAGCTTTCTTT. Its protein is CASSQTSGNTEAFF.

V gene TRBV7-2 combines with J gene TRBJ1-6; tentatively, D is TRBD1 (5 bases). CDR1 and CDR2 (germline): SGHTA, FQGNSA. The CDR3 sequence is 13 residues long. V lost 5 bases and J lost 10, with 12 bases in between. The CDR3 loop reads CASSPGTGSPLHF. The CDR3, as DNA: TGTGCCAGCAGCCCGGGGACTGGGTCACCCCTCCACTTT.

The table lists this clone with a count of one. V is TRBV25-1 and J is TRBJ2-5; 13 bases align to TRBD2. The germline CDR1 and CDR2 sequences are MGHDK and SYGVNS. The CDR3 has 16 amino acids. V dropped 8 bases and J dropped 5; count of bases not matched to a gene: 11. CDR3: CASLTLTSGGRETQYF. CDR3 sequence (DNA): TGTGCCAGCCTAACTTTGACTAGCGGGGGGAGGGAGACCCAGTACTTC.

This CDR3 is CASSSGGGRGSRYTF. The CDR3 DNA follows: TGCGCCAGCAGCTCCGGGGGGGGGCGAGGAAGCCGCTACACCTTC. The chain uses TRBV5-1 and TRBJ1-2; D possibly corresponds to TRBD1 (6 bases). V was shortened by 3 bases and J by 9 bases, with 21 bases between the two germline ends. The CDR3 consists of 15 residues. CDR1 is SGHRS and CDR2 is YFSETQ in the germline V gene.

The J gene is TRBJ1-1, the V gene TRBV30, with D perhaps TRBD1 (5 bases). V shed 2 bases and J shed 4 bases, with 14 bases lying between them. This CDR3 has 14 residues. CDR1 and CDR2 (germline): GTSNPN, SVGIG (reference sequence). CDR3 sequence reads: CAWSTTVKSTEAFF. CDR3 DNA: TGTGCCTGGAGTACGACAGTTAAGTCCACTGAAGCTTTCTTT. The full variable domain, rest sourced from reference TRBV30 and TRBJ1-1, is SQTIHQWPATLVQPVGSPLSLECTVEGTSNPNLYWYRQAAGRGLQLLFYSVGIGQISSEVPQNLSASRPQDRQFILSSKKLLLSDSGFYLCAWSTTVKSTEAFFGQGTRLTVV.

The chain employs TRBV10-2 and TRBJ2-7; 7 bases align to TRBD2. J was trimmed by 7 bases and V by 0 bases; bases with no gene match: 6. Germline V lookup: CDR1 WSHSY, CDR2 SAAADI. The CDR3 sequence is 14 residues long. CDR3 nucleotides: TGCGCCAGCAGTGAGTCGTCCTGGGGGGGAGAGCAGTACTTC. Amino acids: CASSESSWGGEQYF.

V and J are TRBV7-9 and TRBJ2-3, with TRBD2 matching over 9 bases. Trimming cost V 4 bases and J 2 bases; bases outside gene matches: 4. Per the germline V gene, CDR1 is SEHNR and CDR2 is FQNEAQ (reference sequence). CDR3 length equals 15 residues. The CDR3 DNA reads TGTGCCAGCAGCTCCGGGACTAGCATCACAGATACGCAGTATTTT. Its translation is CASSSGTSITDTQYF.

The chain carries TRBV28 and TRBJ2-4; 9 bases are a match to TRBD1. The CDR3 contains 14 residues. CDR1 is MDHEN, CDR2 SYDVKM, per germline. Losses at the gene ends were 6 bases for V and 7 bases for J; bases not matched to a gene: 7. CDR3 DNA: TGTGCCAGCAGCCTACTACAGGGGGCTAACATTCAGTACTTC. This gives the protein CASSLLQGANIQYF.

The chain joins TRBV4-1 to TRBJ2-7; D is perhaps TRBD1 (6 bases). The CDR3 length is 16 residues. Germline CDR1 is MGHRA and CDR2 is YSYEKL. Trimming left V 1 base short and J 5 bases short, with 18 bases between. The CDR3, as DNA: TGCGCCAGCAGCCAAGGGTTAACAGGGAAAAACCACGAGCAGTACTTC. Translation: CASSQGLTGKNHEQYF.

The chain is built from TRBV15 and TRBJ1-2, with 7 positions matching TRBD1. CDR1 is LNHNV, CDR2 YYDKDF, per germline (reference sequence). The CDR3 is made up of 14 amino acids. J was trimmed by 5 bases and V by 1 base; bases with no gene match: 4. The CDR3 reads CATSRGPGGYGYTF. CDR3 in DNA: TGTGCCACCAGCAGAGGCCCAGGGGGGTATGGCTACACCTTC.

The V and J genes are TRBV6-6 and TRBJ2-5, with D possibly being TRBD2 (6 bases). This CDR3 is 14 amino acids long. Deletions cut 6 bases from V and 3 bases from J, with 14 bases between. Germline V gives CDR1 MNHNY, CDR2 SVGAGI (reference sequence). CDR3 region: CASRASSVEETQYF. The CDR3 bases are TGTGCCAGCAGGGCCTCTAGCGTAGAAGAGACCCAGTACTTC.

The chain uses TRBV19 and TRBJ2-3; TRBD1 agrees at 8 bases. The CDR3 spans 14 residues. The junction had 3 bases not matched to a gene; V was cut back by 3 bases and J by 4 bases. The germline V gene has CDR1 LNHDA and CDR2 SQIVND (reference sequence). This chain's CDR3 is CASSIGQGADTQYF. The CDR3 DNA reads as TGTGCCAGTAGTATCGGACAGGGAGCAGATACGCAGTATTTT.

The V and J genes are TRBV15 and TRBJ1-3, with no clear D. Germline loops: CDR1 LNHNV, CDR2 YYDKDF (reference sequence). With 0 bases removed from V and 0 bases from J, the gap between germline ends came to 6 bases. The CDR3 runs 15 residues. The CDR3 spells CATSRDSGSGNTIYF. CDR3 nucleotide sequence: TGTGCCACCAGCAGAGATTCCGGCTCTGGAAACACCATATATTTT.

J is TRBJ1-2 and V is TRBV5-6, with TRBD1 matching 9 bases. From germline, CDR1 is SGHDT and CDR2 YYEEEE. V dropped 2 bases and J dropped 4; count of bases not matched to a gene: 12. The CDR3 spans 17 residues. The CDR3 nucleotides read TGTGCCAGCAGCTTACGGGGACAGGGCAGGGTTGGCTATGGCTACACCTTC. Amino acid sequence: CASSLRGQGRVGYGYTF.

This clone was recorded only once. The rearrangement joins TRBV6-2 or TRBV6-3 to TRBJ1-1; D uncertain. Germline CDR1 and CDR2: MNHEY and SVGEGT. Trimming cost V 5 bases and J 1 base, with 11 bases left between them. This CDR3 comprises 14 residues. The CDR3 nucleotides are TGTGCCAGCAGTCAAGGGAGGCGGAACACTGAAGCTTTCTTT. It yields the protein CASSQGRRNTEAFF.

The V gene is TRBV7-2, the J gene TRBJ2-5; a possible D gene is TRBD1 (6 bases). CDR1 and CDR2 (germline): SGHTA, FQGNSA. V was cut by 5 bases and J by 4 bases, with 11 bases left in between. The CDR3 consists of 13 residues. The CDR3 reads CASSPFRGETQYF. CDR3 nucleotides: TGTGCCAGCAGCCCATTCAGGGGAGAGACCCAGTACTTC.

CDR3 coding DNA: TGTGCCAGCAGCTTGGCGGGGGACCGTGAGCAGTTCTTC. Translating gives CASSLAGDREQFF. This chain uses TRBV5-6 with TRBJ2-1, with TRBD2 as a possible D gene (6 bases). The germline CDR1 and CDR2 sequences are SGHDT and YYEEEE. The CDR3 has 13 amino acids. V lost 0 bases and J 9 bases, leaving 10 bases between the germline ends. The entire variable domain, with the rest obtained from reference TRBV5-6 and TRBJ2-1, is as follows: DAGVTQSPTHLIKTRGQQVTLRCSPKSGHDTVSWYQQALGQGPQFIFQYYEEEERQRGNFPDRFSGHQFPNYSSELNVNALLLGDSALYLCASSLAGDREQFFGPGTRLTVL.